This T cell receptor beta chain was retrieved from a study of cytomegalovirus exposure and HLA in healthy donors. PCR primers comprised 60 Vbeta and 13 Jbeta primers. Using immunoSEQ multiplex PCR, the repertoire was profiled, and TCRdb retains in-frame clones only, with some absent. The data hold roughly 100,000 clones, with approximately 70% observed a single time. The CDR3 is made up of 14 amino acids. Trimming cost V 6 bases and J 4 bases; bases outside gene matches: 7. Germline loops: CDR1 MGHRA, CDR2 YSYEKL. Sequencing was performed on PBMCs. The TCR originated in a middle-aged man in good health and CMV-seropositive. The chain recombines TRBV4-1 with TRBJ2-5; 8 nucleotides align to TRBD1. The CDR3 here is CASRPQGAGETQYF. CDR3 nucleotide sequence: TGCGCCAGCAGACCTCAGGGGGCAGGAGAGACCCAGTACTTC.